This passage covers 8 T cell receptor beta chains from one sample sequenced in a study of cytomegalovirus exposure and HLA in healthy donors (dated by TCRdb to the late 2010s). The library relied on the immunoSEQ multiplex PCR assay. For the multiplex PCR, a mixture combining 60 forward primers for TCR Vbeta segments and 13 reverse primers for TCR Jbeta segments was used. TCRdb provides this immuneACCESS table in a form limited to in-frame rearrangements. Some clones are lacking; in checked studies, under half of them reflect an unresolved V gene, and why the rest are absent is not known. The sample profile shows over 150,000 clones; 70% to 90% of them were found once. Of the sample, over 2.5% is held by the ten largest clones. Sequencing was performed on PBMCs. The receptors were sampled from a man younger than 40 in good health and CMV-seropositive.

The V and J genes are TRBV14 and TRBJ2-7; no definite D call. CDR1 and CDR2 (germline): SGHDN, FVKESK. Trimming took 1 base from V and 7 from J, leaving 8 bases between them. The length of the CDR3 is 12 residues. CDR3 DNA: TGTGCCAGCAGCCAAGCTTTTCGGGAGCAGTACTTC. Amino acids: CASSQAFREQYF.

The chain employs TRBV7-9 and TRBJ2-3; D is ambiguous. The CDR3 sequence is 14 residues long. The ends were cut back, 9 bases at V and 3 bases at J, with 16 bases in the middle. CDR1 and CDR2 (germline): SEHNR, FQNEAQ (reference sequence). In nucleotides, the CDR3 is TGTGCCAGTCCTCTCCATCCCAGTACAGATACGCAGTATTTT. It yields the protein CASPLHPSTDTQYF.

The chain has TRBV19 and TRBJ1-4; tentatively, D is TRBD1 (5 bases). The CDR3 spans 17 residues. V lost 3 bases to trimming and J lost 8 bases, with 22 bases between them. The germline V gene encodes CDR1 LNHDA and CDR2 SQIVND (reference sequence). CDR3 loop: CASSITVGQGVGEKLFF. The CDR3 bases are TGTGCCAGTAGTATTACGGTAGGACAAGGAGTTGGGGAAAAACTGTTTTTT.

The V and J genes are TRBV6-5 and TRBJ1-1; D is uncertain. The V end lost 0 bases, the J end lost 0 bases, and 5 bases lay between the germline ends. The CDR3 has 14 residues. Germline CDR1 and CDR2: MNHEY and SVGAGI. The CDR3 is CASSYSRLNTEAFF. DNA for the CDR3: TGTGCCAGCAGTTACTCCCGTTTGAACACTGAAGCTTTCTTT.

This clone was seen only a few times. The rearrangement links TRBV6-1 to TRBJ2-7; TRBD1 agrees at 11 bases. The CDR3 has 13 amino acids. Germline CDR1 reads MNHNS; CDR2 reads SASEGT. V dropped 8 bases and J dropped 5; count of bases not matched to a gene: 5. The CDR3 region is CASGQGAENEQYV. The CDR3 DNA reads TGTGCCAGCGGACAGGGGGCAGAGAACGAGCAGTACGTC.

This clone occurred a few times. CDR3 sequence: CASSLAAGNEKLFF. CDR3 bases: TGCGCCAGCAGCTTGGCGGCAGGGAATGAAAAACTGTTTTTT. The chain links TRBV5-1 to TRBJ1-4, with a possible D match to TRBD1 (5 bases). Trimming shortened V by 0 bases and J by 5 bases, and 8 bases separated the two germline ends. The CDR3 sequence is 14 residues long. Looked up from germline, CDR1 is SGHRS and CDR2 is YFSETQ. Supplemented by reference TRBV5-1 and TRBJ1-4, the full variable domain reads KAGVTQTPRYLIKTRGQQVTLSCSPISGHRSVSWYQQTPGQGLQFLFEYFSETQRNKGNFPGRFSGRQFSNSRSEMNVSTLELGDSALYLCASSLAAGNEKLFFGSGTQLSVL.

This chain uses TRBV5-1 with TRBJ1-2; 8 positions match TRBD1. CDR1 SGHRS and CDR2 YFSETQ come from the germline V gene. The CDR3 runs to 16 residues. Germline trimming cut 5 bases from V and 6 bases from J; bases unmatched to any gene: 15. CDR3 in DNA: TGCGCCAGCAGGTATTATGGGCAGGGGGCCGGACATGGCTACACCTTC. Translated, it gives CASRYYGQGAGHGYTF.

This clone turned up a few times. The genes are TRBV5-6 and TRBJ1-1; D gene unclear. Trimming pared 6 bases from V and 0 bases from J, leaving 9 bases between. The CDR3 sequence is 13 residues long. Germline lookup yields CDR1 SGHDT and CDR2 YYEEEE. DNA of the CDR3: TGTGCCAGCATGAGGAGTATGAACACTGAAGCTTTCTTT. Translated: CASMRSMNTEAFF.